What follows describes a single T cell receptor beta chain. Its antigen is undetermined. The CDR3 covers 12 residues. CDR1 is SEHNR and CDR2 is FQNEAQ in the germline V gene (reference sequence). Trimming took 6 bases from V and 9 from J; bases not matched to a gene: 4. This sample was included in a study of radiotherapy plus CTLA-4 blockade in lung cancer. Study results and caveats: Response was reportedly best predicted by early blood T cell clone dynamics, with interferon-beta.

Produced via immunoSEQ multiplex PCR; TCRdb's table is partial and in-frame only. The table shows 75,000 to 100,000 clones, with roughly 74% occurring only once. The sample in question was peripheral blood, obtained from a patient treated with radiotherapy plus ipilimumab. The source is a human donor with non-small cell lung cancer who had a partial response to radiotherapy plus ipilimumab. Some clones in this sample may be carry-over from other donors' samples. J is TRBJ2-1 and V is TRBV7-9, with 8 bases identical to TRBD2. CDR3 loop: CASRPAGGEQFF. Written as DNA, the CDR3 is TGTGCCAGCAGGCCTGCGGGGGGTGAGCAGTTCTTC.